This is a list of T cell receptor beta chains from one sample in a study of shared clonotypes between healthy human individuals. Libraries were prepared by immunoSEQ multiplex PCR; TCRdb keeps only in-frame clonotypes and omits some of them. The sample yields about 340,000 clones, around 70% seen once. Sample: memory CD4+ T cells sorted from blood. The receptors shown here come from a man aged 25 to 45 in good health. Each CDR3 is given with its conserved first and last residue. The D gene is left open where the match is weak. Some rows have no size entry. The others give once, few or many, or a class for an expanded clone.

v_call,clone_size,j_call,d_call,cdr3_aa,cdr3_nt
TRBV12-1,.,TRBJ1-5,.,CASKGSNQPQHF,TGTGCCAGCAAAGGGAGCAATCAGCCCCAGCATTTT
TRBV4-3,.,TRBJ1-3,.,CASSETGNSGNTIYF,TGCGCCAGCAGTGAAACAGGAAACTCTGGAAACACCATATATTTT
TRBV7-7,once,TRBJ2-1,.,CASSTDVDNEQFF,TGTGCCAGTTCCACGGACGTCGACAATGAGCAGTTCTTC
TRBV6-6,.,TRBJ1-1,.,CASSYSGTKTEAFF,TGTGCCAGCAGTTACTCTGGAACCAAGACTGAAGCTTTCTTT
TRBV6-1,.,TRBJ2-5,TRBD2,CASSGFGTTQETQYF,TGTGCCAGCAGCGGATTTGGGACTACTCAAGAGACCCAGTACTTC
TRBV29-1,few,TRBJ1-1,.,CSVSPGSSVPEAFF,TGCAGCGTAAGCCCAGGGAGTTCCGTCCCTGAAGCTTTCTTT
TRBV7-9,.,TRBJ2-1,TRBD2,CASSLARSPGGYNEQFF,TGTGCCAGCAGCTTAGCGCGCTCCCCGGGGGGTTACAATGAGCAGTTCTTC
TRBV14,.,TRBJ2-7,.,CASSPGASYEQYF,TGTGCCAGCAGCCCGGGCGCGTCCTACGAGCAGTACTTC
TRBV18,few,TRBJ2-7,.,CASSPPGTPIYEQYF,TGTGCCAGCTCACCACCGGGTACCCCCATCTACGAGCAGTACTTC
TRBV29-1,.,TRBJ2-7,.,CSVAGQTSTSRYEQYF,TGCAGCGTTGCGGGACAAACCTCTACTAGCCGCTACGAGCAGTACTTC
TRBV5-1,.,TRBJ1-1,TRBD1,CASNTGTGDTEAFF,TGCGCCAGCAACACCGGGACAGGGGACACTGAAGCTTTCTTT
TRBV5-6,.,TRBJ2-3,TRBD2,CASSAPSGITDTQYF,TGTGCCAGCAGCGCGCCGAGCGGGATCACAGATACGCAGTATTTT
TRBV15,.,TRBJ1-1,.,CATSRETAVNMNTEAFF,TGTGCCACCAGCAGAGAGACGGCAGTAAACATGAACACTGAAGCTTTCTTT
TRBV20-1,.,TRBJ2-7,TRBD1,CSAKDRGQQYF,TGCAGTGCAAAAGACAGGGGGCAGCAGTACTTC
TRBV15,.,TRBJ2-3,.,CATSRGLGTQYF,TGTGCCACCAGCAGAGGGCTAGGTACGCAGTATTTT
TRBV4-2,.,TRBJ2-5,TRBD2,CASSQGASGGETQYF,TGTGCCAGCAGCCAAGGGGCTAGCGGGGGAGAGACCCAGTACTTC
TRBV6-1,.,TRBJ1-2,.,CASSPQGYGYTF,TGTGCCAGCAGCCCCCAGGGCTATGGCTACACCTTC
TRBV28,once,TRBJ2-5,TRBD1,CASRTGVDQETQYF,TGTGCCAGCAGGACAGGGGTAGACCAAGAGACCCAGTACTTC
TRBV7-2,.,TRBJ1-2,.,CASSLLRDAGYTF,TGTGCCAGCAGCTTACTAAGGGACGCCGGCTACACCTTC
TRBV18,.,TRBJ2-5,TRBD2,CASSPSGLAGGETQYF,TGTGCCAGCTCACCATCGGGACTAGCGGGAGGAGAGACCCAGTACTTC
TRBV30,.,TRBJ2-1,.,CAWSVVRGGEQFF,TGTGCCTGGAGTGTGGTTCGGGGCGGAGAGCAGTTCTTC
TRBV4-3,.,TRBJ2-3,TRBD2,CASSHHASGDTQYF,TGCGCCAGCAGCCATCACGCTAGCGGAGATACGCAGTATTTT
TRBV19,few,TRBJ1-1,.,CASSLMNTEAFF,TGTGCCAGTAGCCTCATGAACACTGAAGCTTTCTTT
TRBV5-6,.,TRBJ2-5,.,CASSAEPGAQETQYF,TGTGCCAGCAGCGCGGAACCGGGAGCTCAAGAGACCCAGTACTTC
TRBV9,once,TRBJ2-1,.,CASSVGGQNNEQFF,TGTGCCAGCAGCGTAGGGGGACAAAACAATGAGCAGTTCTTC
TRBV28,.,TRBJ2-7,.,CASSSPGRSYEQYF,TGTGCCAGCAGTTCCCCGGGCCGCTCCTACGAGCAGTACTTC
TRBV15,.,TRBJ2-6,.,CATSRGTGANVLTF,TGTGCCACCAGCAGAGGTACTGGGGCCAACGTCCTGACTTTC
TRBV29-1,many,TRBJ2-3,TRBD2,CSVGGRLLTDTQYF,TGCAGCGTTGGCGGGAGGTTGTTGACAGATACGCAGTATTTT
TRBV4-2,.,TRBJ2-1,TRBD2,CASSQEGDGGSHEQFF,TGTGCCAGCAGCCAAGAAGGCGATGGCGGGAGCCATGAGCAGTTCTTC
TRBV5-5,.,TRBJ2-1,.,CASSLTPDATYNEQFF,TGTGCCAGCAGCTTGACTCCGGACGCCACCTACAATGAGCAGTTCTTC
TRBV27,.,TRBJ2-2,.,CASSNVPNTGELFF,TGTGCCAGCAGTAATGTCCCGAACACCGGGGAGCTGTTTTTT
TRBV7-9,.,TRBJ2-7,TRBD2,CASSPISGGRGYEQYF,TGTGCCAGCAGCCCTATCTCAGGCGGGAGAGGTTACGAGCAGTACTTC
TRBV5-1,.,TRBJ2-7,TRBD2,CASSLGLAGSSYEQYF,TGCGCCAGCAGCTTGGGGCTAGCGGGAAGCTCCTACGAGCAGTACTTC
TRBV7-2,.,TRBJ2-1,.,CASRKGYEQFF,TGTGCCAGCAGGAAAGGCTATGAGCAGTTCTTC
TRBV1,once,TRBJ2-7,.,CTSSQDFGREPYEQYF,TGCACCAGCAGCCAAGATTTTGGACGGGAGCCCTACGAGCAGTACTTC
TRBV28,.,TRBJ1-5,.,CASSLRTTEDQPQHF,TGTGCCAGCAGCCTCCGCACTACGGAGGATCAGCCCCAGCATTTT
TRBV19,once,TRBJ2-3,.,CASSLRTDTQYF,TGTGCCAGTAGTCTACGCACAGATACGCAGTATTTT
TRBV6-5,.,TRBJ2-1,TRBD2,CASSYRGGAYNEQFF,TGTGCCAGCAGTTACCGGGGGGGCGCCTACAATGAGCAGTTCTTC
TRBV7-9,once,TRBJ2-1,.,CASSLVGGDYNEQFF,TGTGCCAGCAGCTTAGTCGGCGGGGACTACAATGAGCAGTTCTTC
TRBV6-4,.,TRBJ2-1,.,CASSDGSAGRNEQFF,TGTGCCAGCAGTGATGGGTCGGCAGGGCGTAATGAGCAGTTCTTC
TRBV5-4,.,TRBJ2-7,.,CASSLEGGTPYEQYF,TGTGCCAGCAGCTTGGAGGGCGGGACCCCCTACGAGCAGTACTTC
TRBV28,.,TRBJ2-3,.,CASSGPKHTDTQYF,TGTGCCAGCAGTGGCCCGAAGCACACAGATACGCAGTATTTT
TRBV7-2,.,TRBJ2-3,.,CASSLEAEDTQYF,TGTGCCAGCAGCTTAGAAGCGGAAGATACGCAGTATTTT
TRBV5-1,.,TRBJ2-5,TRBD2,CASTQNTAGGQETQYF,TGCGCCAGCACCCAAAATACAGCGGGAGGGCAAGAGACCCAGTACTTC
TRBV2,many,TRBJ1-5,.,CASSYMPAQPQHF,TGTGCCAGCAGTTACATGCCTGCTCAGCCCCAGCATTTT
TRBV5-1,.,TRBJ2-5,.,CASSVGQETQYF,TGCGCCAGCAGCGTTGGACAAGAGACCCAGTACTTC
TRBV7-8,.,TRBJ1-1,.,CASSLISVNTEAFF,TGTGCCAGCAGCTTGATATCAGTGAACACTGAAGCTTTCTTT
TRBV2,.,TRBJ2-1,.,CASSVGGAQFF,TGTGCCAGCAGTGTTGGCGGCGCGCAGTTCTTC
TRBV5-4,.,TRBJ1-2,.,CASSLAYRTAYGYTF,TGTGCCAGCAGCTTGGCTTATCGGACAGCTTATGGCTACACCTTC
TRBV28,many,TRBJ1-1,TRBD1,CASRRTGGRGNTEAFF,TGTGCCAGCAGGCGAACAGGGGGCAGGGGGAACACTGAAGCTTTCTTT
TRBV4-2,.,TRBJ2-1,.,CASSQEGSRELNEQFF,TGTGCCAGCAGCCAAGAGGGCAGTCGTGAGCTAAATGAGCAGTTCTTC
TRBV5-1,.,TRBJ2-3,.,CASSLIFGLNTDTQYF,TGCGCCAGCAGCTTGATATTCGGACTTAACACAGATACGCAGTATTTT
TRBV7-9,few,TRBJ2-1,.,CASSLGSRGPSSYNEQFF,TGTGCCAGCAGCCTCGGTTCCCGGGGTCCGAGCTCCTACAATGAGCAGTTCTTC
TRBV4-1,few,TRBJ2-1,.,CASSQDRVNEQFF,TGCGCCAGCAGCCAAGATCGGGTAAATGAGCAGTTCTTC